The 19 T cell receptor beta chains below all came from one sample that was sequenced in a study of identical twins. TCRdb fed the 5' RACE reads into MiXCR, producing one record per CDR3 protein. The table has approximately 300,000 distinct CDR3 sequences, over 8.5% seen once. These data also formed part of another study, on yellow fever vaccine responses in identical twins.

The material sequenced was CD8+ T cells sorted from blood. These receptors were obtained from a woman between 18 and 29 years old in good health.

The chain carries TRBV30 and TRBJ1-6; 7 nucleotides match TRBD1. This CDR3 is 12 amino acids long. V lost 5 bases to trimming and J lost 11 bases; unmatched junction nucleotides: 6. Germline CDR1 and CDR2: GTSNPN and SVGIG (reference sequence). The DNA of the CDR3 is TGTGCCTGGTATACAGGGGTCCCACCCCTCCACTTT. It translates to CAWYTGVPPLHF.

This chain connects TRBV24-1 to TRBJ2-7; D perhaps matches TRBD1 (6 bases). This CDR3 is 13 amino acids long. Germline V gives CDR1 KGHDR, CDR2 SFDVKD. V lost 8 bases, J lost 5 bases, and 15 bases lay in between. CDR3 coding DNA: TGTGCCACCAAACCGACAGGAACCGACGAGCAGTACTTC. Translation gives CATKPTGTDEQYF.

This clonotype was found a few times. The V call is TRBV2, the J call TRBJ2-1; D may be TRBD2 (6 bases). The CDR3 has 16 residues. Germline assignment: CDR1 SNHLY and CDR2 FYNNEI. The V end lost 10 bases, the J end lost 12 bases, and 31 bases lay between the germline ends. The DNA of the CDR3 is TGTGCCATCCTAAGACTCCGGGAGCTAGGGGCGGTCGGGCAGTTCTTC. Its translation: CAILRLRELGAVGQFF.

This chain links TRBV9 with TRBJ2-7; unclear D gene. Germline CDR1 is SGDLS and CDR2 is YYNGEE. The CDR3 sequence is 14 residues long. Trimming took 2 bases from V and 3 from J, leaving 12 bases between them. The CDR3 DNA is TGTGCCAGCAGCGTGGACGCGGAATACTACGAGCAGTACTTC. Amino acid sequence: CASSVDAEYYEQYF.

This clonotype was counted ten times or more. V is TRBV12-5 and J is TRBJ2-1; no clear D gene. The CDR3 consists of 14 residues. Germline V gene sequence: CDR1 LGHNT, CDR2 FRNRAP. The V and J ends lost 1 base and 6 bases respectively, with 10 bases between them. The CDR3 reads CASGLASHPNEQFF. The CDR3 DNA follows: TGTGCTAGTGGTTTGGCCTCACACCCCAATGAGCAGTTCTTC.

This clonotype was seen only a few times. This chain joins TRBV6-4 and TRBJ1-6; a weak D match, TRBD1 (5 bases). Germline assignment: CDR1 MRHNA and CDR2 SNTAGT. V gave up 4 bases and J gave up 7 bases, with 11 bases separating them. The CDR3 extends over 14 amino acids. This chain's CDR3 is CASSVEAGNSPLHF. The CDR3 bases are TGTGCCAGCAGTGTAGAAGCAGGGAATTCACCCCTCCACTTT.

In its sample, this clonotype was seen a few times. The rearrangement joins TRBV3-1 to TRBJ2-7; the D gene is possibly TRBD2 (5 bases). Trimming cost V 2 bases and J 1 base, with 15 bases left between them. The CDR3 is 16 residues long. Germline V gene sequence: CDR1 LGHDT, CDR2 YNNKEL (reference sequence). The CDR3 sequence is CASSQPAWGESYEQYF. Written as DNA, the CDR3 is TGTGCCAGCAGCCAACCCGCCTGGGGAGAGTCCTACGAGCAGTACTTC.

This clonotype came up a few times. CDR3 coding DNA: TGTGCTAGTGGTTTGACAGGAGTTCGGGAGGATACGCAGTATTTT. It is translated as CASGLTGVREDTQYF. The chain has TRBV12-5 and TRBJ2-3; TRBD2 might be the D (6 bases). Germline CDR1 and CDR2: LGHNT and FRNRAP. Trimming took off 2 bases at V and 6 bases at J, with 15 bases between the two ends. The CDR3 length is 15 residues.

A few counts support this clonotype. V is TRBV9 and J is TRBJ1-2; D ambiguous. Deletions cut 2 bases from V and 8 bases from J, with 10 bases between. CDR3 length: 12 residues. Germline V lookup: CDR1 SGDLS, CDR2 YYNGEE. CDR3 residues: CASSVRTKGYTF. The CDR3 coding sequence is TGTGCCAGCAGCGTTAGGACGAAAGGCTACACCTTC. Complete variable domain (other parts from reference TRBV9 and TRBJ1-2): DSGVTQTPKHLITATGQRVTLRCSPRSGDLSVYWYQQSLDQGLQFLIQYYNGEERAKGNILERFSAQQFPDLHSELNLSSLELGDSALYFCASSVRTKGYTFGSGTRLTVV.

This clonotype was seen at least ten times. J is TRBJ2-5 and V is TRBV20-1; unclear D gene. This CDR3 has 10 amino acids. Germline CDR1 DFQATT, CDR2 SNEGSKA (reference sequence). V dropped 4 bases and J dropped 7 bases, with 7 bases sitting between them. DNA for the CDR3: TGCAGTGCTACTGAAGGGACCCAGTACTTC. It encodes CSATEGTQYF.

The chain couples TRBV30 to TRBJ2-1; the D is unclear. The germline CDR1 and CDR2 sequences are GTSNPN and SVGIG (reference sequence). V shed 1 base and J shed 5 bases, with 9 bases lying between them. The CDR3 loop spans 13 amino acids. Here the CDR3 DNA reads TGTGCCTGGAGTGGTGGCTTACACAATGAGCAGTTCTTC. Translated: CAWSGGLHNEQFF. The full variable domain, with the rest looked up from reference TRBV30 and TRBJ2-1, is SQTIHQWPATLVQPVGSPLSLECTVEGTSNPNLYWYRQAAGRGLQLLFYSVGIGQISSEVPQNLSASRPQDRQFILSSKKLLLSDSGFYLCAWSGGLHNEQFFGPGTRLTVL.

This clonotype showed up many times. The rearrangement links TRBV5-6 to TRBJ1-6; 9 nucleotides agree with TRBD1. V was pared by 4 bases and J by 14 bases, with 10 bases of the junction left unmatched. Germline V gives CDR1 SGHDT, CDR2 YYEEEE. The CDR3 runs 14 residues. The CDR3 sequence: CASSPGQGIPTLHF. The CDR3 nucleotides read TGTGCCAGCAGCCCGGGACAGGGCATACCGACCCTCCACTTT. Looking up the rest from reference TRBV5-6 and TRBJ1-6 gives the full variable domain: DAGVTQSPTHLIKTRGQQVTLRCSPKSGHDTVSWYQQALGQGPQFIFQYYEEEERQRGNFPDRFSGHQFPNYSSELNVNALLLGDSALYLCASSPGQGIPTLHFGNGTRLTVT.

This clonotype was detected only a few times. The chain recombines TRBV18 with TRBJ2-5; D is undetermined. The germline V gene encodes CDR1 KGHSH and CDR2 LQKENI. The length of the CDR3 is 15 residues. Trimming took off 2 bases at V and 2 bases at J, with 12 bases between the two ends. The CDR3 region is CASSPVWLGQETQYF. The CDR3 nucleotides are TGTGCCAGCTCACCAGTATGGTTGGGGCAAGAGACCCAGTACTTC.

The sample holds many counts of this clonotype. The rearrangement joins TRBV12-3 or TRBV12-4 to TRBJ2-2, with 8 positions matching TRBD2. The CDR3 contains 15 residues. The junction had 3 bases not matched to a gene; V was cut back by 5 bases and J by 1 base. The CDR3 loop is CASSRRGGNTGELFF. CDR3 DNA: TGTGCCAGCAGTAGACGGGGGGGGAACACCGGGGAGCTGTTTTTT.

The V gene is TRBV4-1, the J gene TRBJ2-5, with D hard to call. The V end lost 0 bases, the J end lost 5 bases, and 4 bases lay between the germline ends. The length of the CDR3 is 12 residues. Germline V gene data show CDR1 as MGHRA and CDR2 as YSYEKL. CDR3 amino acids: CASSQELETQYF. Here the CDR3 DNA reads TGCGCCAGCAGCCAAGAGCTCGAGACCCAGTACTTC.

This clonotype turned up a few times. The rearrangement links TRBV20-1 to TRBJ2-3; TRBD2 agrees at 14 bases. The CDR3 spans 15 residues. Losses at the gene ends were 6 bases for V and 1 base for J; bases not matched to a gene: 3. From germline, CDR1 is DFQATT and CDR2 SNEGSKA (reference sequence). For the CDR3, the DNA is TGCAGTGCGACGGGACTAGCGGGGGGCACAGATACGCAGTATTTT. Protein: CSATGLAGGTDTQYF.

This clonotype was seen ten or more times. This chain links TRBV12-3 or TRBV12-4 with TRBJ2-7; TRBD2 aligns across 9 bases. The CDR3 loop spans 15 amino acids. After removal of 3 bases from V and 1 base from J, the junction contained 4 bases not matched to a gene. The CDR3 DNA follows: TGTGCCAGCAGTTTTGCTAGCGGGGTGTCCTACGAGCAGTACTTC. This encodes CASSFASGVSYEQYF.

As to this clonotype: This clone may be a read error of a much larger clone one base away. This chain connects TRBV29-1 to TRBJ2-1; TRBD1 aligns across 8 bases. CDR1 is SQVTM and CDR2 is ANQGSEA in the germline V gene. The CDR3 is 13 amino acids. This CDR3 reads CSAGGQDSNEQLF. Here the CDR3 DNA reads TGCAGCGCCGGGGGACAGGACAGCAATGAGCAGCTCTTC.

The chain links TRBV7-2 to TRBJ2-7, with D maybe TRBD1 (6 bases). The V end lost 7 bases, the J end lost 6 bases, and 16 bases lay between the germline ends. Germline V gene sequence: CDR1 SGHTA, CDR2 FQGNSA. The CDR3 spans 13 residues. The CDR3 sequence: CASTFETGLEQYF. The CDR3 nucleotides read TGTGCCAGCACCTTTGAGACAGGTCTCGAGCAGTACTTC.